Below, one TCR beta chain is given with its context. As yet, its antigen is unknown. The CDR3 spans 17 residues. The ends lost 2 bases at V and 5 bases at J; junction bases unmatched: 14. Per germline, CDR1 MNHEY and CDR2 SVGAGI. The data derive from a study of CD8 T cells in ankylosing spondylitis. Study-wide findings and caveats: There was a TCR beta motif, made of fewer than 10 highly homologous variants, that appeared characteristic of ankylosing spondylitis blood.

Each CDR3 protein is one row after TCRdb ran MiXCR on the 5' RACE reads. The table records a few hundred thousand distinct CDR3 sequences, about a fifth of them present only once. The TCR sequence derives from a male donor with ankylosing spondylitis. Material: blood, either unsorted or a sorted T cell fraction (not recorded which). The chain uses TRBV6-5 and TRBJ1-1, with 7 bases fitting TRBD1. CDR3 bases: TGTGCCAGCAGTTACAGGGGGCGTCCCACGGGTAGTACTGAAGCTTTCTTT. It encodes CASSYRGRPTGSTEAFF.